These T cell receptor beta chains were read from a single sample in a study of CD8 T cells in Susac syndrome. TCRdb redid the calling of the immunoSEQ multiplex PCR reads with MiXCR, one entry per CDR3 protein. This sample has about 150,000 distinct CDR3 sequences, with approximately 94% found just once. Sequenced input: CD8+ T cells from PBMCs. Receptor source: a human donor with multiple sclerosis. Both conserved end residues are part of each CDR3. Only part of the rows carry a size: once, few, many, or a class if the clone is expanded.

V gene: TRBV13; clone size: NA; CDR3 length: 14; CDR3 protein: CASSPGHLPYEQYF
V gene: TRBV9; clone size: NA; CDR3 length: 14; CDR3 protein: CASSVEGGRPPLHF
V gene: TRBV9; clone size: NA; CDR3 length: 16; CDR3 protein: CASSAIAGGPPYEQYF
V gene: TRBV2; clone size: NA; CDR3 length: 14; CDR3 protein: CASRQTGANQPQHF
V gene: TRBV15; clone size: NA; CDR3 length: 15; CDR3 protein: CATSRGLGESISAFF
V gene: TRBV11-2; clone size: once; CDR3 length: 13; CDR3 protein: CASKRYRTDTQYF
V gene: TRBV20-1; clone size: NA; CDR3 length: 9; CDR3 protein: CSAKGGAFF
V gene: TRBV4-3; clone size: NA; CDR3 length: 13; CDR3 protein: CASSPYRGNEQFF
V gene: TRBV29-1; clone size: NA; CDR3 length: 13; CDR3 protein: CSVPGQGDYGYTF
V gene: TRBV7-8; clone size: NA; CDR3 length: 15; CDR3 protein: CASSRTSGVQETQYF
V gene: TRBV20-1; clone size: once; CDR3 length: 15; CDR3 protein: CSVFPSGEMSNEQFF
V gene: TRBV7-3; clone size: once; CDR3 length: 15; CDR3 protein: CASSLTGERTYEQYF
V gene: TRBV7-9; clone size: NA; CDR3 length: 12; CDR3 protein: CATRGPGDTQYF
V gene: TRBV4-2; clone size: NA; CDR3 length: 16; CDR3 protein: CASSQTIGTGGYEQFF
V gene: TRBV4-2; clone size: NA; CDR3 length: 15; CDR3 protein: CASSQERSHFYEQYF
V gene: TRBV14; clone size: NA; CDR3 length: 15; CDR3 protein: CASSHQGQAFGAQYF
V gene: TRBV6-1; clone size: NA; CDR3 length: 15; CDR3 protein: CASRPGQGRTGELFF
V gene: TRBV7-9; clone size: NA; CDR3 length: 14; CDR3 protein: CASSFPGSRETQYF
V gene: TRBV20-1; clone size: NA; CDR3 length: 15; CDR3 protein: CSARDAGLVGYEQYF
V gene: TRBV25-1; clone size: NA; CDR3 length: 14; CDR3 protein: CASSESGKTYEQYF
V gene: TRBV12-5; clone size: NA; CDR3 length: 18; CDR3 protein: CASGSSLLDKSSTDTQYF
V gene: TRBV28; clone size: NA; CDR3 length: 14; CDR3 protein: CAVQRQGGGDEQFF
V gene: TRBV30; clone size: NA; CDR3 length: 12; CDR3 protein: CAWSVATDTQYF
V gene: TRBV27; clone size: NA; CDR3 length: 13; CDR3 protein: CASSLSAVETQYF
V gene: TRBV29-1; clone size: NA; CDR3 length: 14; CDR3 protein: CSVEDLTLNYGYTF
V gene: TRBV9; clone size: NA; CDR3 length: 13; CDR3 protein: CASSGNRGHEQFF
V gene: TRBV5-6; clone size: NA; CDR3 length: 17; CDR3 protein: CASSGGQSIYHQETQYF
V gene: TRBV3-1; clone size: NA; CDR3 length: 13; CDR3 protein: CASSQGRITEAFF
V gene: TRBV4-1; clone size: NA; CDR3 length: 16; CDR3 protein: CASSQEPSPTNEKLFF
V gene: TRBV7-8; clone size: NA; CDR3 length: 14; CDR3 protein: CASSLAAGRDTQYF
V gene: TRBV19; clone size: NA; CDR3 length: 14; CDR3 protein: CASSLGHSRGEQFF
V gene: TRBV19; clone size: NA; CDR3 length: 15; CDR3 protein: CASSIVRDSYQPQHF
V gene: TRBV29-1; clone size: NA; CDR3 length: 16; CDR3 protein: CSAELGLAGSSYEQYF
V gene: TRBV27; clone size: NA; CDR3 length: 15; CDR3 protein: CASSLSRGRGDEQYF
V gene: TRBV6-2/TRBV6-3; clone size: NA; CDR3 length: 17; CDR3 protein: CASSYFWAGTDSYEQYF
V gene: TRBV29-1; clone size: NA; CDR3 length: 16; CDR3 protein: CSVEGLMRVETDTQYF
V gene: TRBV9; clone size: NA; CDR3 length: 12; CDR3 protein: CASSVDDNEQFF
V gene: TRBV27; clone size: NA; CDR3 length: 16; CDR3 protein: CASSSEPTGIVYGYTF
V gene: TRBV15; clone size: once; CDR3 length: 18; CDR3 protein: CATSRDIASSDEPDTQYF
V gene: TRBV29-1; clone size: NA; CDR3 length: 12; CDR3 protein: CSVLQGTGELFF
V gene: TRBV30; clone size: NA; CDR3 length: 11; CDR3 protein: CACVRPNEAFF
V gene: TRBV20-1; clone size: NA; CDR3 length: 12; CDR3 protein: CKFKGARTEAFF
V gene: TRBV12-3/TRBV12-4; clone size: NA; CDR3 length: 14; CDR3 protein: CASSLAQGGQPQHF
V gene: TRBV28; clone size: NA; CDR3 length: 12; CDR3 protein: CASSFYSTEAFF
V gene: TRBV28; clone size: NA; CDR3 length: 15; CDR3 protein: CASSERGFVGQTQYF
V gene: TRBV7-9; clone size: NA; CDR3 length: 16; CDR3 protein: CASSPPGSGSSYEQYF
V gene: TRBV7-9; clone size: NA; CDR3 length: 16; CDR3 protein: CASSLSSQGSNQPQHF
V gene: TRBV12-3/TRBV12-4; clone size: NA; CDR3 length: 15; CDR3 protein: CASSSSGRPEETQYF
V gene: TRBV2; clone size: NA; CDR3 length: 13; CDR3 protein: CATQRGSGETQYF
V gene: TRBV7-9; clone size: NA; CDR3 length: 13; CDR3 protein: CASILLGKDTQYF
V gene: TRBV4-1; clone size: NA; CDR3 length: 16; CDR3 protein: CASSLLWAASNQPQHF
V gene: TRBV6-1; clone size: NA; CDR3 length: 15; CDR3 protein: CATRDPISQNQPQHF